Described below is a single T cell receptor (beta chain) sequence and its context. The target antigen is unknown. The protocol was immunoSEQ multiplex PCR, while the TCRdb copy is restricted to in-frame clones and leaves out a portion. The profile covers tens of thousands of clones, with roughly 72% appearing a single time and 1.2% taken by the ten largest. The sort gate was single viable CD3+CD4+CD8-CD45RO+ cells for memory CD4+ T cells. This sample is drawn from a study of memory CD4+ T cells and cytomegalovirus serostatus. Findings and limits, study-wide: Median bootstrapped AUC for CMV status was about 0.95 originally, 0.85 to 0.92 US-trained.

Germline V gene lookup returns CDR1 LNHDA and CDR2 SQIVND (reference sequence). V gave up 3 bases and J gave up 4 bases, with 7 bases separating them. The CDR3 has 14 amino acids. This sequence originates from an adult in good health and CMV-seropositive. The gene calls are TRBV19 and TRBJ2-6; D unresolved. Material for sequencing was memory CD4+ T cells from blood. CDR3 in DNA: TGTGCCAGTAGTATGTATCGGGGGGCCAACGTCCTGACTTTC. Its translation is CASSMYRGANVLTF.